What follows is one T cell receptor beta chain and its context. Investigators took 9.5 to 10 milliliters of peripheral blood from every donor. The data are from a study of blood T cells in healthy people across ages. PCR was performed a second time for about 7 to 11 cycles using a sample-barcoded 5' primer and a J-beta primer mix. A template-switch adaptor with 12 random nucleotides tagged each cDNA molecule. TCRdb reprocessed the 5' RACE reads with MiXCR, giving one entry per CDR3 protein. This table holds 700,000 or so distinct CDR3 sequences, roughly 43% found once. This CDR3 is built from 17 residues.

This receptor was identified in an elderly man in good health. The genes are TRBV12-3 or TRBV12-4 and TRBJ2-1, with 12 positions matching TRBD2. The J call may be incorrect, as the DNA end agrees better with TRBJ2-7. The sequenced sample consisted of blood. The CDR3 DNA reads as TGTGCCAGCAGTCTCCGGACTAGCGGGACGGCCTACAATGAGCAGTACTTC. This encodes CASSLRTSGTAYNEQYF.